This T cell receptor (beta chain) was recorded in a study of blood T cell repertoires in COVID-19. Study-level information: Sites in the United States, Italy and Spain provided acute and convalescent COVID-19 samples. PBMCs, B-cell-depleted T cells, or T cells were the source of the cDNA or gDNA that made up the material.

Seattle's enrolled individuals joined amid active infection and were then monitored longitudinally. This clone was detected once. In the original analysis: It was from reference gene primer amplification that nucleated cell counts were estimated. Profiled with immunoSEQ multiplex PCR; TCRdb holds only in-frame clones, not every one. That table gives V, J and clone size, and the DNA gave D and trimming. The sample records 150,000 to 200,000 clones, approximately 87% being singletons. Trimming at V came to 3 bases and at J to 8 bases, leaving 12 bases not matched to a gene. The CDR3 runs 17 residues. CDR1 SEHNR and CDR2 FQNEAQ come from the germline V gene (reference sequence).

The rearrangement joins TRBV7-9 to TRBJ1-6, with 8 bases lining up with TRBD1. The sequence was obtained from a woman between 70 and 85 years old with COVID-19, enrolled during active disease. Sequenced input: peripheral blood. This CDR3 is CASSLGRQGSGYSPLHF. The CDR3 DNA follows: TGTGCCAGCAGCTTGGGGCGACAGGGGTCGGGGTATTCACCCCTCCACTTT.